Below are 28 T cell receptor beta chains sequenced from a single sample in a study of Tregs in tolerant kidney transplant recipients. Sequenced by immunoSEQ multiplex PCR; TCRdb stores in-frame clones only, minus some. The repertoire holds around 120,000 clones, with roughly 93% as singletons. Sequenced material: CD4+ T cells from blood. The receptors were gathered from a human donor in good health.

The table lists this clone with a count of one. The chain is built from TRBV27 and TRBJ2-3, with 7 bases identical to TRBD1. Unmatched junction bases numbered 21, after V lost 6 bases and J lost 3 bases. This CDR3 spans 19 amino acids. Germline assignment: CDR1 MNHEY and CDR2 SMNVEV (reference sequence). In nucleotides, the CDR3 is TGTGCCAGCAGAGGGGGCCGTTGGGATAGTCACCCGAAGACAGATACGCAGTATTTT. Translation: CASRGGRWDSHPKTDTQYF.

The chain couples TRBV4-1 to TRBJ1-2, with TRBD1 matching over 7 bases. V trimming: 4 bases; J trimming: 6 bases; junction bases outside the gene matches: 20. Germline loops: CDR1 MGHRA, CDR2 YSYEKL. The CDR3 runs 18 residues. The CDR3 nucleotides read TGCGCCAGCAGCCGTCCAGGGGGACGGAGGGGGGTCTATGATGGCTACACCTTC. Its protein product is CASSRPGGRRGVYDGYTF.

J is TRBJ1-2 and V is TRBV7-9, with D possibly being TRBD1 (5 bases). Trimming took 0 bases from V and 1 from J, leaving 6 bases between them. The CDR3 loop spans 14 amino acids. Germline values: CDR1 SEHNR, CDR2 FQNEAQ (reference sequence). The CDR3 loop reads CASSLARGNYGYTF. The CDR3 DNA reads TGTGCCAGCAGCTTAGCGAGGGGTAACTATGGCTACACCTTC.

The chain uses TRBV6-1 and TRBJ2-7; 9 bases fit TRBD2. CDR1 and CDR2 (germline): MNHNS, SASEGT. Trimming at V came to 2 bases and at J to 2 bases, leaving 16 bases not matched to a gene. The CDR3 is 19 amino acids. DNA of the CDR3: TGTGCCAGCAGTGAAATCCAGGGAGCGATAGCGGGAGTAGCCTACGAGCAGTACTTC. Its translation: CASSEIQGAIAGVAYEQYF.

This rearrangement joins TRBV5-1 to TRBJ2-1, with 10 positions matching TRBD1. This CDR3 contains 15 residues. In germline, CDR1 is SGHRS, CDR2 YFSETQ. After removal of 0 bases from V and 9 bases from J, the junction contained 6 bases not matched to a gene. The CDR3 reads CASSLATGGAGEQFF. In DNA, the CDR3 is TGCGCCAGCAGCTTGGCGACAGGGGGCGCGGGTGAGCAGTTCTTC.

This chain connects TRBV7-9 to TRBJ1-2; maybe TRBD1 (5 bases). Trimming cost V 0 bases and J 9 bases, with 20 bases left between them. This CDR3 has 16 amino acids. Germline lookup yields CDR1 SEHNR and CDR2 FQNEAQ (reference sequence). CDR3 nucleotides: TGTGCCAGCAGCTTAGCAAGCGGGGCAGCTACTTATAGCTACACCTTC. It encodes CASSLASGAATYSYTF.

V and J are TRBV6-6 and TRBJ1-5, with D perhaps matching TRBD1 (5 bases). This CDR3 is 14 amino acids long. Germline V gives CDR1 MNHNY, CDR2 SVGAGI (reference sequence). Trimming left V 6 bases short and J 0 bases short, with 9 bases between. The CDR3 protein is CASRAGFSNQPQHF. The DNA of the CDR3 is TGTGCCAGCAGGGCAGGGTTTAGCAATCAGCCCCAGCATTTT.

The count of this clone is one. This rearrangement joins TRBV5-1 to TRBJ2-2; 13 nucleotides align to TRBD2. The V and J ends lost 4 bases and 5 bases, in that order; junction bases with no gene match: 2. Looked up from germline, CDR1 is SGHRS and CDR2 is YFSETQ. This CDR3 comprises 15 residues. The CDR3 sequence: CASSPGLAGTGELFF. The CDR3 DNA reads as TGCGCCAGCAGCCCGGGACTAGCGGGAACCGGGGAGCTGTTTTTT.

The rearrangement joins TRBV11-2 to TRBJ2-7; D might be TRBD1 (5 bases). This CDR3 has 15 residues. Germline lookup yields CDR1 SGHAT and CDR2 FQNNGV. V was trimmed by 1 base and J by 3 bases, leaving 13 bases between them. The CDR3 protein is CASSLGGPPNYEQYF. CDR3 bases: TGTGCCAGCAGCTTAGGGGGCCCACCGAACTACGAGCAGTACTTC.

The V and J genes are TRBV6-5 and TRBJ1-2; D is possibly TRBD1 (6 bases). Germline V lookup: CDR1 MNHEY, CDR2 SVGAGI. This CDR3 is built from 13 residues. With 4 bases removed from V and 4 bases from J, the gap between germline ends came to 10 bases. CDR3 coding DNA: TGTGCCAGCAGTTTTGGACAGACCTATGGCTACACCTTC. Protein product: CASSFGQTYGYTF.

The chain joins TRBV6-5 to TRBJ1-2, with D perhaps matching TRBD1 (5 bases). The V end lost 2 bases, the J end lost 2 bases, and 15 bases lay between the germline ends. The CDR3 length is 16 residues. Germline CDR1 reads MNHEY; CDR2 reads SVGAGI. The CDR3 loop is CASSYGAGRSNYGYTF. For the CDR3, the DNA is TGTGCCAGCAGTTACGGGGCAGGACGATCCAACTATGGCTACACCTTC.

The chain joins TRBV20-1 to TRBJ1-1; unclear D gene. V lost 5 bases to trimming and J lost 0 bases, with 4 bases between them. From germline, CDR1 is DFQATT and CDR2 SNEGSKA (reference sequence). There are 11 residues in the CDR3. As DNA, the CDR3 is TGCAGTGCTCCTCTGAACACTGAAGCTTTCTTT. Amino acids: CSAPLNTEAFF.

The genes are TRBV5-1 and TRBJ1-1; 8 bases are shared with TRBD1. V lost 0 bases, J lost 2 bases, and 12 bases stayed unmatched. CDR1 is SGHRS and CDR2 is YFSETQ in the germline V gene. CDR3 length equals 18 residues. CDR3 DNA: TGCGCCAGCAGCTTGGTACAGGGGGAAGCGGGGAGAAACACTGAAGCTTTCTTT. This encodes CASSLVQGEAGRNTEAFF.

The chain couples TRBV18 to TRBJ2-7; possibly TRBD1 or TRBD2 for D (5 bases each). The germline V and J ends were trimmed by 1 base and 6 bases, with 16 bases remaining between them. Germline CDR1 KGHSH, CDR2 LQKENI. There are 15 residues in the CDR3. Written as DNA, the CDR3 is TGTGCCAGCTCACCACGAGGGGACCCAGAGGCCGAGCAGTACTTC. Encoded protein: CASSPRGDPEAEQYF. Combining the CDR3 with reference TRBV18 and TRBJ2-7 gives the whole variable domain NAGVMQNPRHLVRRRGQEARLRCSPMKGHSHVYWYRQLPEEGLKFMVYLQKENIIDESGMPKERFSAEFPKEGPSILRIQQVVRGDSAAYFCASSPRGDPEAEQYFGPGTRLTVT.

This chain joins TRBV5-6 and TRBJ2-1; no reliable D call. The germline gives CDR1 SGHDT, CDR2 YYEEEE. The CDR3 totals 13 residues. The V end lost 0 bases, the J end lost 9 bases, and 10 bases lay between the germline ends. The CDR3 bases are TGTGCCAGCAGCTTGGGGGTGGCGGCTGAGCAGTTCTTC. It yields the protein CASSLGVAAEQFF.

The V gene is TRBV18, the J gene TRBJ2-2; a possible D gene is TRBD1 (6 bases). The CDR3 has 15 amino acids. With 6 bases removed from V and 0 bases from J, the gap between germline ends came to 11 bases. Germline lookup yields CDR1 KGHSH and CDR2 LQKENI. This CDR3 reads CASSPDRTNTGELFF. CDR3 bases: TGTGCCAGCTCTCCCGACAGGACGAACACCGGGGAGCTGTTTTTT.

J is TRBJ2-1 and V is TRBV6-6; TRBD2 might be the D (5 bases). The V end lost 7 bases, the J end lost 2 bases, and 15 bases lay between the germline ends. Germline values: CDR1 MNHNY, CDR2 SVGAGI (reference sequence). The CDR3 runs to 15 residues. CDR3: CASTPSRGTYNEQFF. Here the CDR3 DNA reads TGTGCCAGCACCCCCTCCCGGGGAACCTACAATGAGCAGTTCTTC.

The gene calls are TRBV29-1 and TRBJ1-4, with D perhaps TRBD1 (6 bases). CDR3 length: 12 residues. V lost 4 bases to trimming and J lost 7 bases, with 10 bases between them. Germline CDR1 is SQVTM and CDR2 is ANQGSEA. The CDR3 DNA reads as TGCAGCGTTGTGCAGGGGCCTGAAAAACTGTTTTTT. It encodes CSVVQGPEKLFF. Looking up the rest from reference TRBV29-1 and TRBJ1-4 gives the full variable domain: SAVISQKPSRDICQRGTSLTIQCQVDSQVTMMFWYRQQPGQSLTLIATANQGSEATYESGFVIDKFPISRPNLTFSTLTVSNMSPEDSSIYLCSVVQGPEKLFFGSGTQLSVL.

The rearrangement links TRBV5-1 to TRBJ1-1, with D tentatively TRBD1 (6 bases). The CDR3 totals 15 residues. Trimming took off 0 bases at V and 3 bases at J, with 12 bases between the two ends. Looked up from germline, CDR1 is SGHRS and CDR2 is YFSETQ. CDR3 nucleotides: TGCGCCAGCAGCTTGGTCGCGGGGGCCCACACTGAAGCTTTCTTT. It codes for CASSLVAGAHTEAFF.

Here the CDR3 DNA reads TGTGCCAGTAGTAGTGGGGCTAGGTATAGCAATCAGCCCCAGCATTTT. It codes for CASSSGARYSNQPQHF. The chain joins TRBV19 to TRBJ1-5, with a possible D match to TRBD1 (5 bases). The CDR3 is made up of 16 amino acids. Between the trimmed V and J ends, which lost 4 bases and 0 bases, there was a span of 13 bases. CDR1 LNHDA and CDR2 SQIVND come from the germline V gene (reference sequence). The entire variable domain, with the rest obtained from reference TRBV19 and TRBJ1-5, is as follows: DGGITQSPKYLFRKEGQNVTLSCEQNLNHDAMYWYRQDPGQGLRLIYYSQIVNDFQKGDIAEGYSVSREKKESFPLTVTSAQKNPTAFYLCASSSGARYSNQPQHFGDGTRLSIL.

The J gene is TRBJ2-2, the V gene TRBV19; D unclear. Trimming took off 2 bases at V and 0 bases at J, with 7 bases between the two ends. Germline V gene lookup returns CDR1 LNHDA and CDR2 SQIVND (reference sequence). The CDR3 extends over 15 amino acids. CDR3 in amino acids: CASSITGPNTGELFF. The CDR3 region has the DNA TGTGCCAGTAGTATAACTGGGCCGAACACCGGGGAGCTGTTTTTT. The full variable domain, rest sourced from reference TRBV19 and TRBJ2-2, is DGGITQSPKYLFRKEGQNVTLSCEQNLNHDAMYWYRQDPGQGLRLIYYSQIVNDFQKGDIAEGYSVSREKKESFPLTVTSAQKNPTAFYLCASSITGPNTGELFFGEGSRLTVL.

The J gene is TRBJ2-7, the V gene TRBV5-1; D possibly corresponds to TRBD2 (6 bases). Germline lookup yields CDR1 SGHRS and CDR2 YFSETQ. This CDR3 has 16 residues. Trimming pared 4 bases from V and 5 bases from J, leaving 22 bases between. The CDR3 nucleotides are TGCGCCAGCAGCCTGGGGGACTCCCGGCTCGTCCACGAGCAGTACTTC. The encoded protein is CASSLGDSRLVHEQYF.

The CDR3 here is CASSQQERTPYNEQFF. Written as DNA, the CDR3 is TGCGCCAGCAGCCAGCAGGAAAGAACCCCCTACAATGAGCAGTTCTTC. The rearrangement joins TRBV4-1 to TRBJ2-1, with D uncertain. CDR3 length equals 16 residues. Germline-derived CDR1 and CDR2 are MGHRA and YSYEKL. Trimming pared 3 bases from V and 2 bases from J, leaving 14 bases between.

The chain carries TRBV15 and TRBJ2-5; tentative D call: TRBD1 (5 bases). Trimming pared 1 base from V and 3 bases from J, leaving 12 bases between. The CDR3 runs to 15 residues. Germline loops: CDR1 LNHNV, CDR2 YYDKDF (reference sequence). The CDR3 region is CATSRAWGSEETQYF. The CDR3 nucleotides read TGTGCCACCAGCAGAGCCTGGGGCAGCGAAGAGACCCAGTACTTC.

The chain recombines TRBV4-1 with TRBJ2-7; D is perhaps TRBD1 (6 bases). Deletions cut 3 bases from V and 3 bases from J, with 12 bases between. Germline V CDR1 and CDR2: MGHRA, YSYEKL. The CDR3 length is 14 residues. CDR3 residues: CASSHQGISYEQYF. The CDR3 DNA is TGCGCCAGCAGCCACCAGGGGATTAGCTACGAGCAGTACTTC.

The V call is TRBV5-6, the J call TRBJ2-7, with D tentatively TRBD2 (6 bases). With 2 bases removed from V and 0 bases from J, the gap between germline ends came to 21 bases. The CDR3 runs to 18 residues. Germline CDR1 SGHDT, CDR2 YYEEEE. CDR3 coding DNA: TGTGCCAGCAGCTTCCCGAGCTGGGGGGTTTCAGGCTCCTACGAGCAGTACTTC. Encoded protein: CASSFPSWGVSGSYEQYF.

This rearrangement joins TRBV18 to TRBJ2-7, with D unresolved. Deletions cut 2 bases from V and 3 bases from J, with 8 bases between. The germline gives CDR1 KGHSH, CDR2 LQKENI. The CDR3 covers 13 residues. The CDR3 sequence is CASSPADLYEQYF. CDR3 in DNA: TGTGCCAGCTCACCAGCCGATCTCTACGAGCAGTACTTC.

The V gene is TRBV2, the J gene TRBJ1-2; TRBD1 might be the D (6 bases). Germline CDR1 is SNHLY and CDR2 is FYNNEI. CDR3 size: 12 residues. The germline V and J ends were trimmed by 8 bases and 5 bases, with 12 bases remaining between them. CDR3 region: CASYRAKYGYTF. The CDR3, as DNA: TGTGCCAGCTACAGGGCGAAGTATGGCTACACCTTC.